This T cell receptor (beta chain) originates from a study of T cell responses to AZD1222 COVID-19 vaccine (dated by TCRdb to the early 2020s). In the study overall: TCR sequencing covered about 230 trial participants: about 210 given two doses of AZD1222 and 26 given two doses of MenACWY control vaccine. Trial participants were enrolled by age into subgroups of 18-55, 56-69 and 70-plus years, and roughly 150, 30 and 60 TCR-sequenced participants, respectively, were included in these subgroups. On the study overall, not on this receptor specifically: Only five or six AZD1222 recipients were SARS-CoV-2 seropositive at baseline, limiting conclusions about previously exposed vaccinees. The whole spike protein was spanned by vaccine-associated CD4 TCRs, and dominant responses were seen in regions 160-218 and 743-854. A significant rise in spike-specific TCR breadth and depth was observed after two AZD1222 doses relative to day 0 and relative to MenACWY recipients. In the small 56-69-year group, the increase in depth fell short of significance, most likely because of low power. Reportedly, almost half of the unique spike-specific TCRs recognized epitopes lying outside the regions that are mutated in the B.1.351 and B.1.1.7 variants. Because no day 14 peak-response samples were available, the repertoires could be characterized only after the peak T cell response. Participants were mostly white British and included more females than males, and it was suggested by the authors that clonal diversity may have been underestimated.

As regards this clone: The antigen it recognizes is unknown. Base quality data are lacking; no much larger clone is found one base away.

The CDR3 regions of human TCRbeta chains were subjected to immunosequencing. Regarding the original processing steps: TCRs in the repertoires were matched against a reference library of SARS-CoV-2-specific TCRs that had been generated with the MIRA antigen-specificity platform. Breadth meant the fraction of unique TCRs that were SARS-CoV-2-associated, whereas depth meant the fraction of total T cells that were SARS-CoV-2-associated. Each spike-specific TCR was assigned to its reactive spike region and to a CD4 or CD8 class using the MIRA data. Log10-transformed breadth and depth values were compared by one-way ANOVA with Sidak's multiple comparisons tests. Here the immuneACCESS table is served through TCRdb, limited to in-frame sequences with V and J called. Missing clones are a known gap in these copies; in checked studies unresolved V genes cover under half, and the rest lacks a known reason. V, J and clone size are those of that table, while D and trimming were read from the DNA. This sample comprises about 69,000 clones, over 65% of them detected only once. Approximately 23% of the sample rests with the top ten.

The time point label, read with the paper, signifies: about 28 days (+/-7) after the second vaccine dose. Because spike-specific TCR depth and breadth did not differ between the two schedules, AZD1222 recipients who got a second dose at roughly 4 weeks were pooled with those who got a second dose at roughly 12 weeks. Vaccinee samples came from UK trials COV001 and COV002, including a single-blind randomized controlled phase 2/3 trial of AZD1222 (ChAdOx1 nCoV-19) in healthy adults. Trial participant PBMC samples were collected at day 0 and day 28 after the second dose for TCRbeta chain sequencing. In the germline V gene, CDR1 corresponds to SGDLS and CDR2 to YYNGEE. The junction carries 14 bases between V and J, which are trimmed by 4 bases and 2 bases respectively. Reading from cysteine to phenylalanine, the CDR3 counts 15 amino acids. Only CDR3 DNA is held: 45 bases, read in frame from base 1.

The sequence joins TRBV9 to TRBJ2-3; a tentative D call is TRBD1 (5 bases match). This sequence originates from an adult who received the AZD1222 COVID-19 vaccine. The sequenced sample was peripheral blood, obtained 28 days after the second AZD1222 dose. The nucleotide sequence is given as TGTGCCAGCAGCCCCAACAGGTTATCCACAGATACGCAGTATTTT. The encoded protein is CASSPNRLSTDTQYF.